The rows below give T cell receptor beta chains drawn from one sample of a study of identical twins. TCRdb re-called the 5' RACE reads with MiXCR, one entry per CDR3 protein. Of about 470,000 distinct CDR3 sequences in the sample, more than 20% were seen once. These data were also filed under a second study, of T cells expressing NK-cell markers.

The sample was CD4+ T cells sorted from blood. The receptors here all came from a woman younger than 30 in good health. CDR3s include the opening cysteine and the closing phenylalanine or tryptophan. The D gene is left open where the match is weak. Expanded clones are given a class, and other clones once, few, many or no size at all.

15	-	TRBV6-1	-	TRBJ2-5	CASSEGWAEQETQYF	TGTGCCAGCAGTGAAGGGTGGGCGGAACAAGAGACCCAGTACTTC
13	-	TRBV12-3/TRBV12-4	TRBD1	TRBJ2-3	CASSITGDNTQYF	TGTGCCAGCAGTATAACAGGGGACAATACGCAGTATTTT
13	-	TRBV7-2	-	TRBJ2-3	CASSALGADTQYF	TGTGCCAGCAGCGCTCTAGGGGCAGATACGCAGTATTTT
16	-	TRBV20-1	-	TRBJ2-5	CSARDLKETGKETQYF	TGCAGTGCTAGAGATCTTAAGGAAACGGGGAAAGAGACCCAGTACTTC
15	few	TRBV3-1	-	TRBJ2-1	CASSQSGGRYNEQFF	TGTGCCAGCAGCCAATCCGGGGGAAGATACAATGAGCAGTTCTTC
13	-	TRBV2	-	TRBJ2-4	CASSEEELDIQYF	TGTGCCAGCAGTGAAGAGGAATTGGACATTCAGTACTTC
15	-	TRBV5-1	-	TRBJ2-3	CASSLAPSDSYTQYF	TGCGCCAGCAGCTTGGCGCCCTCGGACAGTTATACGCAGTATTTT
15	-	TRBV12-3/TRBV12-4	TRBD1	TRBJ2-2	CASSFRQGATGELFF	TGTGCCAGCAGTTTTCGACAGGGCGCCACCGGGGAGCTGTTTTTT
16	few	TRBV5-1	-	TRBJ1-4	CASSLRPSGGAEKLFF	TGCGCCAGCAGCCTCCGGCCTAGCGGGGGGGCAGAAAAACTGTTTTTT
14	-	TRBV5-1	-	TRBJ2-1	CATQKDSSYNEQFF	TGCGCCACTCAAAAGGACAGCTCCTACAATGAGCAGTTCTTC
15	-	TRBV15	-	TRBJ2-3	CATSREQPLGNTQYF	TGTGCCACCAGCAGAGAACAGCCACTGGGGAATACGCAGTATTTT
14	few	TRBV10-2	-	TRBJ2-2	CASSVTGDHGELFF	TGCGCCAGCAGTGTGACGGGGGACCACGGGGAGCTGTTTTTT
15	-	TRBV20-1	TRBD2	TRBJ2-5	CSARMPGLAGGTQYF	TGCAGTGCTAGAATGCCGGGACTAGCGGGGGGGACCCAGTACTTC
16	few	TRBV12-5	-	TRBJ2-2	CASGPLGASNTGELFF	TGTGCTAGTGGTCCCCTCGGCGCCTCGAACACCGGGGAGCTGTTTTTT
15	-	TRBV6-5	TRBD1	TRBJ1-2	CASSSFGTGIDGYTF	TGTGCCAGCAGTTCCTTTGGGACAGGGATCGATGGCTACACCTTC
15	-	TRBV7-3	-	TRBJ1-2	CASRLSGGRDYGYTF	TGTGCCAGCAGGCTTAGTGGGGGCAGGGATTACGGCTACACCTTC
13	-	TRBV7-9	-	TRBJ1-1	CASTPLRRTEAFF	TGTGCCAGCACCCCCCTGAGGAGGACTGAAGCTTTCTTT
13	-	TRBV7-2	-	TRBJ1-1	CASSFIQGLEAFF	TGTGCCAGCAGCTTCATTCAGGGTCTTGAAGCTTTCTTT
14	-	TRBV19	TRBD2	TRBJ2-3	CASRLAGVQDTQYF	TGTGCCAGTCGACTAGCGGGGGTGCAAGATACGCAGTATTTT
13	few	TRBV2	-	TRBJ2-3	CASSILSTDTQYF	TGTGCCAGCAGTATTCTATCCACAGATACGCAGTATTTT
10	-	TRBV20-1	-	TRBJ2-1	CSARGREQFF	TGCAGTGCTAGAGGGAGAGAGCAGTTCTTC
17	many	TRBV7-2	-	TRBJ2-7	CASSYTGWGISSYEQYF	TGTGCCAGCAGCTATACCGGATGGGGGATAAGCTCCTACGAGCAGTACTTC
20	few	TRBV9	TRBD1	TRBJ1-3	CASSVVPIFAGTGARNTIYF	TGTGCCAGCAGCGTAGTACCCATTTTCGCCGGGACAGGGGCAAGAAACACCATATATTTT
13	-	TRBV2	-	TRBJ2-5	CASRIGGKETQYF	TGTGCCAGCAGGATAGGTGGCAAAGAGACCCAGTACTTC
15	few	TRBV20-1	-	TRBJ2-5	CSANPLTSYQETQYF	TGCAGTGCTAACCCCCTCACTTCGTACCAAGAGACCCAGTACTTC
14	many	TRBV20-1	TRBD1	TRBJ1-5	CSAPSGTAFLPQHF	TGCAGTGCCCCTAGCGGGACAGCCTTTCTGCCCCAGCATTTT
13	-	TRBV5-1	-	TRBJ2-7	CASSLDQVNEQYF	TGCGCCAGCAGCTTGGACCAGGTTAACGAGCAGTACTTC
15	few	TRBV7-2	-	TRBJ2-1	CASSLFRGTPNEQFF	TGTGCCAGCAGCTTATTTCGTGGCACTCCCAATGAGCAGTTCTTC
14	few	TRBV27	-	TRBJ2-5	CASSSTWGQETQYF	TGTGCCAGCAGCTCGACCTGGGGACAAGAGACCCAGTACTTC
13	-	TRBV9	-	TRBJ1-1	CASSVDMNTEAFF	TGTGCCAGCAGCGTAGACATGAACACTGAAGCTTTCTTT
15	-	TRBV5-1	-	TRBJ1-4	CASSDPDSGVEKLFF	TGCGCCAGCAGCGACCCGGACAGCGGAGTAGAAAAACTGTTTTTT
13	many	TRBV5-1	-	TRBJ1-1	CASSLGGWTEAFF	TGCGCCAGCAGCTTGGGTGGATGGACTGAAGCTTTCTTT
14	once	TRBV4-3	-	TRBJ2-7	CASSQGRGAYEQYF	TGCGCCAGCAGCCAGGGCAGGGGGGCCTACGAGCAGTACTTC
15	-	TRBV6-1	TRBD2	TRBJ2-7	CASSRRGSGGREQYF	TGTGCCAGCAGTCGGAGAGGGAGCGGGGGGAGGGAGCAGTACTTC
12	-	TRBV12-3/TRBV12-4	TRBD1	TRBJ1-2	CASRRDRAGYTF	TGTGCCAGCAGACGGGACAGGGCTGGCTACACCTTC
16	many	TRBV29-1	-	TRBJ2-3	CSVEGPAGKSTDTQYF	TGCAGCGTTGAAGGGCCGGCGGGGAAATCCACAGATACGCAGTATTTT
16	-	TRBV4-3	-	TRBJ2-7	CASSHSVATSSYEQYF	TGCGCCAGCAGCCACTCCGTAGCGACAAGCTCCTACGAGCAGTACTTC
15	-	TRBV6-2/TRBV6-3	-	TRBJ2-2	CASSYRRGGTGELFF	TGTGCCAGCAGTTATCGGCGAGGTGGCACCGGGGAGCTGTTTTTT
14	-	TRBV29-1	TRBD1	TRBJ2-7	CSVGQGQGSSFQYF	TGCAGCGTAGGACAAGGACAGGGCTCCTCCTTTCAGTACTTC
14	many	TRBV12-3/TRBV12-4	-	TRBJ1-5	CASTPGPSNQPQHF	TGTGCCAGCACCCCGGGTCCTAGCAATCAGCCCCAGCATTTT
15	-	TRBV5-1	-	TRBJ1-2	CASSYLPTGSEGYTF	TGCGCCAGCAGCTACCTACCAACAGGATCAGAGGGCTACACCTTC
14	-	TRBV10-3	TRBD1	TRBJ1-2	CAIRGGQGDYGYTF	TGTGCCATCAGAGGGGGCCAAGGGGACTATGGCTACACCTTC
15	few	TRBV6-5	TRBD2	TRBJ2-2	CASSTIAGATGELFF	TGTGCCAGCAGTACTATAGCGGGAGCCACCGGGGAGCTGTTTTTT
12	few	TRBV12-3/TRBV12-4	-	TRBJ2-1	CASSPVGYEQFF	TGTGCCAGCAGCCCAGTGGGGTATGAGCAGTTCTTC
15	-	TRBV5-6	-	TRBJ2-3	CASSPEPGATDTQYF	TGTGCCAGCAGCCCGGAGCCGGGCGCGACAGATACGCAGTATTTT
16	-	TRBV7-2	-	TRBJ2-7	CASSGAREMGSYEQYF	TGTGCCAGCAGCGGGGCCAGGGAGATGGGGTCCTACGAGCAGTACTTC
16	many	TRBV7-3	-	TRBJ2-1	CASSSSSGSSYNEQFF	TGTGCCAGCAGCTCGAGCAGCGGGTCCTCCTACAATGAGCAGTTCTTC
15	-	TRBV5-1	-	TRBJ2-2	CASSFVQGGTGELFF	TGCGCCAGCAGCTTCGTGCAGGGCGGAACCGGGGAGCTGTTTTTT
16	few	TRBV7-8	TRBD1	TRBJ2-7	CASSFGTVASSYEQYF	TGTGCCAGCAGCTTCGGGACAGTCGCGTCCTCCTACGAGCAGTACTTC
15	-	TRBV29-1	TRBD1	TRBJ1-2	CSVSGRGLNFYGYTF	TGCAGCGTTAGTGGTAGGGGGCTTAACTTCTATGGCTACACCTTC
15	few	TRBV7-9	-	TRBJ2-7	CASRNYGDRSYEQYF	TGTGCCAGCAGAAATTACGGAGACAGGAGCTACGAGCAGTACTTC
15	-	TRBV7-8	-	TRBJ2-7	CASSLDRVGSYEQYF	TGTGCCAGCAGCTTAGACAGGGTGGGGTCCTACGAGCAGTACTTC
14	few	TRBV4-3	-	TRBJ2-2	CASSREHGGGELFF	TGCGCCAGCAGCCGCGAGCATGGGGGCGGGGAGCTGTTTTTT
14	-	TRBV4-3	TRBD2	TRBJ2-7	CASSPTSESYEQYF	TGCGCCAGCAGCCCGACTAGCGAGTCCTACGAGCAGTACTTC
15	-	TRBV6-2/TRBV6-3	TRBD2	TRBJ2-1	CASSTTSGTYNEQFF	TGTGCCAGCAGTACGACTAGCGGGACCTACAATGAGCAGTTCTTC
14	few	TRBV6-1	-	TRBJ1-2	CASSTTQSFYGYTF	TGTGCCAGCAGTACCACCCAGAGCTTCTATGGCTACACCTTC
14	-	TRBV7-3	-	TRBJ1-3	CASSLTNSGNTIYF	TGTGCCAGCAGCTTAACAAACTCTGGAAACACCATATATTTT